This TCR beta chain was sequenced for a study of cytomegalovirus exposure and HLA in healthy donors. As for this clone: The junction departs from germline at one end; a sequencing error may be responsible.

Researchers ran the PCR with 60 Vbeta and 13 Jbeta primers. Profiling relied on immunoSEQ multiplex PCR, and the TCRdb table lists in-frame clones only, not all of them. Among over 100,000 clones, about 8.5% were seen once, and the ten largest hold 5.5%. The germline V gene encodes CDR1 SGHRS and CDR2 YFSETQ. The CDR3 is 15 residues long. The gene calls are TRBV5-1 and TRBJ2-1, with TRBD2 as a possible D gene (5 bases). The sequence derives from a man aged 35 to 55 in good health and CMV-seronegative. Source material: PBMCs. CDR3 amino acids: CASSLAADSHNEQFF. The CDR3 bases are TGCGCCAGCAGCTTGGCAGCGGACTCCCACAATGAGCAGTTCTTC. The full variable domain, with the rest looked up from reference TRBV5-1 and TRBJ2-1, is KAGVTQTPRYLIKTRGQQVTLSCSPISGHRSVSWYQQTPGQGLQFLFEYFSETQRNKGNFPGRFSGRQFSNSRSEMNVSTLELGDSALYLCASSLAADSHNEQFFGPGTRLTVL.